The 17 T cell receptor beta chains given below trace back to one sample, sequenced in a study of a mutant IDH1 vaccine in newly diagnosed glioma. Described time point: week 5, during vaccination. Each dose of the vaccine consisted of 300 ug of mutant IDH1 20-mer peptide, with topical imiquimod. These receptors are not linked to any known antigen. Repertoires were generated with immunoSEQ multiplex PCR, while TCRdb's copy carries only in-frame clones and drops some. The table records about 28,000 clones, roughly 87% of them present only once. Here the sequenced sample was peripheral blood mononuclear cells (PBMCs), taken from a glioma patient whose treatment included an IDH1 peptide vaccine. Receptor source: a woman in her forties with glioma. Some clones in this sample may be carry-over from other donors' samples.

The genes are TRBV28 and TRBJ1-4, with unresolved D. CDR1 and CDR2 (germline): MDHEN, SYDVKM. The V gene lost 2 bases and the J gene lost 0 bases, with 13 bases spanning the gap. The CDR3 is 17 residues long. This chain's CDR3 is CASSLGRRGSTNEKLFF. CDR3 coding DNA: TGTGCCAGCAGTTTAGGGAGGCGGGGATCAACTAATGAAAAACTGTTTTTT.

This clone was recorded once. The genes are TRBV5-1 and TRBJ2-1; 7 nucleotides agree with TRBD1. Germline-derived CDR1 and CDR2 are SGHRS and YFSETQ. V dropped 1 base and J dropped 4; count of bases not matched to a gene: 8. The CDR3 totals 16 residues. CDR3 coding DNA: TGCGCCAGCAGCTTGTGGGTTCACAGGGGTTACAATGAGCAGTTCTTC. Its translation is CASSLWVHRGYNEQFF.

This clone was recorded once. This chain uses TRBV19 with TRBJ1-5; D ambiguous. The V end was cut by 1 base, the J end by 0 bases, with 7 bases between. Looked up from germline, CDR1 is LNHDA and CDR2 is SQIVND (reference sequence). The CDR3 has 15 amino acids. The CDR3 reads CASSIGGNSNQPQHF. CDR3 DNA: TGTGCCAGTAGTATAGGCGGTAATAGCAATCAGCCCCAGCATTTT.

This chain links TRBV28 with TRBJ1-3; D might be TRBD1 (6 bases). The CDR3 length is 17 residues. The V and J ends lost 6 bases and 5 bases respectively, with 23 bases between them. Germline CDR1 reads MDHEN; CDR2 reads SYDVKM. CDR3 amino acids: CASRRRIRQERRNTIYF. In nucleotides, the CDR3 is TGTGCCAGCAGACGAAGAATAAGACAGGAGAGAAGAAACACCATATATTTT.

This clone appeared once. The chain recombines TRBV19 with TRBJ1-6; weak D call: TRBD1 (6 bases). CDR1 is LNHDA and CDR2 is SQIVND in the germline V gene (reference sequence). The length of the CDR3 is 13 residues. V lost 8 bases and J 10 bases, leaving 15 bases between the germline ends. The CDR3 is CASGDMGLSPLHF. The CDR3 DNA reads as TGTGCCAGTGGGGACATGGGTTTATCACCCCTCCACTTT.

The gene calls are TRBV9 and TRBJ1-2; 10 nucleotides line up with TRBD1. With V trimmed by 4 bases and J by 5 bases, 14 bases remained unmatched. The CDR3 is 17 amino acids. The V gene's germline CDR1 is SGDLS and CDR2 YYNGEE. The CDR3, as DNA: TGTGCCAGCAGCCCAGACCTCCTCGGGACAGGGGTATATGGCTACACCTTC. Protein product: CASSPDLLGTGVYGYTF. The complete variable domain, with remaining parts taken from reference TRBV9 and TRBJ1-2, reads DSGVTQTPKHLITATGQRVTLRCSPRSGDLSVYWYQQSLDQGLQFLIQYYNGEERAKGNILERFSAQQFPDLHSELNLSSLELGDSALYFCASSPDLLGTGVYGYTFGSGTRLTVV.

The chain couples TRBV7-5 to TRBJ2-1; the DNA was not compared with TRBD2, the D call given in the table. TRBV7-5 has pseudogene status. This CDR3 spans 18 amino acids. CDR3 coding DNA: TGTGTCAGAAGCTATAGACTAGCGGGAGAGCAGTCCTACAATGAGCAGTTCTTC. Amino acid sequence: CVRSYRLAGEQSYNEQFF.

The rearrangement uses TRBV27 and TRBJ1-4; D not certain. CDR3 length: 13 residues. The ends were cut back, 4 bases at V and 6 bases at J, with 9 bases in the middle. From germline, CDR1 is MNHEY and CDR2 SMNVEV (reference sequence). CDR3 in DNA: TGTGCCAGCAGTTCGCAGGTATATGAAAAACTGTTTTTT. The encoded protein is CASSSQVYEKLFF.

This chain uses TRBV4-3 with TRBJ1-2, with D unresolved. Germline V lookup: CDR1 LGHNA, CDR2 YSLEER. The length of the CDR3 is 15 residues. The germline V and J ends were trimmed by 0 bases and 3 bases, with 11 bases remaining between them. The CDR3 coding sequence is TGCGCCAGCAGCCAAGATCCGGCAGACCACTATGGCTACACCTTC. Amino acids: CASSQDPADHYGYTF.

The chain couples TRBV7-2 to TRBJ2-7; D is tentatively TRBD1 or TRBD2 (5 bases each). CDR1 is SGHTA and CDR2 is FQGNSA in the germline V gene. This CDR3 comprises 12 residues. V was trimmed by 3 bases and J by 6 bases, leaving 9 bases between them. CDR3 sequence reads: CASSLTGREQYF. CDR3 nucleotides: TGTGCCAGCAGCTTGACGGGGCGCGAGCAGTACTTC.

This chain uses TRBV9 with TRBJ1-2, with 7 bases fitting TRBD1. Losses at the gene ends were 2 bases for V and 4 bases for J; bases not matched to a gene: 5. Germline lookup yields CDR1 SGDLS and CDR2 YYNGEE. The CDR3 length is 14 residues. The CDR3 DNA reads TGTGCCAGCAGCGTCGACAGGGAGAGCTATGGCTACACCTTC. Translating gives CASSVDRESYGYTF.

In nucleotides, the CDR3 is TGCGCCAGCAGCCAATCGCCCGTGGGGGCCAGCACAGATACGCAGTATTTT. Translated, it gives CASSQSPVGASTDTQYF. The J gene is TRBJ2-3, the V gene TRBV4-1; maybe TRBD1 (6 bases). Germline V gene sequence: CDR1 MGHRA, CDR2 YSYEKL. The V and J ends lost 2 bases and 0 bases respectively, with 15 bases between them. This CDR3 region has 17 residues.

This clone was recorded only once. The chain is built from TRBV6-6 and TRBJ1-6; D possibly corresponds to TRBD1 (6 bases). This CDR3 spans 14 amino acids. V was clipped by 6 bases and J by 10 bases, with 16 bases between them. The germline gives CDR1 MNHNY, CDR2 SVGAGI (reference sequence). The CDR3 protein is CASSPGQYFSPLHF. In DNA, the CDR3 is TGTGCCAGCAGCCCAGGACAGTATTTCTCACCCCTCCACTTT.

This clone was seen just once. The chain uses TRBV7-2 and TRBJ1-4; no firm D call. The CDR3 runs to 13 residues. Germline loops: CDR1 SGHTA, CDR2 FQGNSA. The V and J ends lost 5 bases and 10 bases respectively, with 14 bases between them. The CDR3 DNA reads TGTGCCAGCAGCGCGACCCCAGCTGGAAAACTGTTTTTT. Protein product: CASSATPAGKLFF. The full variable domain, with the rest looked up from reference TRBV7-2 and TRBJ1-4, is GAGVSQSPSNKVTEKGKDVELRCDPISGHTALYWYRQSLGQGLEFLIYFQGNSAPDKSGLPSDRFSAERTGGSVSTLTIQRTQQEDSAVYLCASSATPAGKLFFGSGTQLSVL.

This rearrangement joins TRBV7-6 to TRBJ2-7; D tentatively fits TRBD1 or TRBD2 (7 bases each). The V and J ends lost 3 bases and 1 base respectively, with 25 bases between them. CDR3 length equals 19 residues. Per germline, CDR1 SGHVS and CDR2 FNYEAQ. The CDR3 region has the DNA TGTGCCAGCAGCTTTTCCGATAAAGGGGGCGGGGGTTTGTCCTACGAGCAGTACTTC. It specifies CASSFSDKGGGGLSYEQYF.

This sequence joins TRBV5-5 and TRBJ2-5, with 7 bases fitting TRBD2. V trimming: 0 bases; J trimming: 4 bases; junction bases outside the gene matches: 3. CDR1 is SGHKS and CDR2 is YYEKEE in the germline V gene (reference sequence). This CDR3 region has 14 residues. The CDR3 nucleotides read TGTGCCAGCAGCTTGGGCGGGGGAGGAGAGACCCAGTACTTC. This gives the protein CASSLGGGGETQYF.

The chain couples TRBV27 to TRBJ2-3, with 7 bases aligning to TRBD1. The CDR3 has 15 amino acids. J was trimmed by 3 bases and V by 3 bases; bases with no gene match: 6. CDR1 is MNHEY and CDR2 is SMNVEV in the germline V gene (reference sequence). The CDR3 coding sequence is TGTGCCAGCAGTTTCGGAGACAGGGTTACAGATACGCAGTATTTT. This encodes CASSFGDRVTDTQYF.